Described below is a single TCR beta chain sequence and its context. Its specificity is unknown. This record belongs to a study of vaccination and CD4 T cells after COVID-19. The study sequenced cultured CD4+ T cell DNA using the Oncomine TCR Beta short-read assay. MiXCR, run by TCRdb on the PCR reads, gives a single entry per CDR3 protein. The table lists roughly 4,200 distinct CDR3 sequences, 35% to 50% of them singletons. Documented treatment: approximately 11-day PBMC culture with coronavirus spike peptide pools or control peptides (ViraFEST assay). Trimming left V 5 bases short and J 5 bases short, with 10 bases between. Germline CDR1 SGHTA, CDR2 FQGTGA. The CDR3 totals 13 residues.

The sequenced sample consisted of CD4+ T cells from blood, cultured in vitro. J is TRBJ1-5 and V is TRBV7-3; D gene ambiguous. The sequence was obtained from a human donor who had recovered from COVID-19. The CDR3 sequence is CASSMGGDQPQHF. The CDR3 DNA sequence: TGTGCCAGCAGCATGGGTGGGGATCAGCCCCAGCATTTT.